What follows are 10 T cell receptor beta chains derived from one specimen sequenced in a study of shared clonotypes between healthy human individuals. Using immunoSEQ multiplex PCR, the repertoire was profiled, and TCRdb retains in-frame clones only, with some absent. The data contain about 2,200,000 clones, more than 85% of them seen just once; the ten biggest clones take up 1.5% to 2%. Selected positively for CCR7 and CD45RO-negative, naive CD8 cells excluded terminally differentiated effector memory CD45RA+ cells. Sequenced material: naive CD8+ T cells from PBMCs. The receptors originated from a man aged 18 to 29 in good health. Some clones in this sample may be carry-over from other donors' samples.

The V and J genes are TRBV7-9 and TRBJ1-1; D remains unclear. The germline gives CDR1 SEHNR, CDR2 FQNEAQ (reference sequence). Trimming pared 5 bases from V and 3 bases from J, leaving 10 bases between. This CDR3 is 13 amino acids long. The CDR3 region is CASSPTGDTEAFF. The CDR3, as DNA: TGTGCCAGCAGCCCCACCGGTGACACTGAAGCTTTCTTT.

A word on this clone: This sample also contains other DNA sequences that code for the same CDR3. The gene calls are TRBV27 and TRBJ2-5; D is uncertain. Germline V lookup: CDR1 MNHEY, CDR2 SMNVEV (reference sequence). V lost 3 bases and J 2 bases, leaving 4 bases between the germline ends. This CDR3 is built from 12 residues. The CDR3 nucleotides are TGTGCCAGCAGTTTTTTTCAAGAGACCCAGTACTTC. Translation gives CASSFFQETQYF.

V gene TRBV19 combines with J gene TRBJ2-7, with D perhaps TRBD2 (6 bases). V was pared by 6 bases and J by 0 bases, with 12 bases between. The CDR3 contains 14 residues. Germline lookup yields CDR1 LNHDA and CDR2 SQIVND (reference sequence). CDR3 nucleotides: TGTGCCAGTAGAGTTTTCGGGAGCTCCTACGAGCAGTACTTC. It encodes CASRVFGSSYEQYF.

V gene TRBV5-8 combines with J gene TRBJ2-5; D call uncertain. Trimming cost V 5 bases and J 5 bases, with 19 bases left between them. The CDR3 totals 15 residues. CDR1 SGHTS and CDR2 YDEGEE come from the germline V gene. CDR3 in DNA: TGTGCCAGCAGGGGTAAGACACTCCTAGAGGAGACCCAGTACTTC. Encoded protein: CASRGKTLLEETQYF. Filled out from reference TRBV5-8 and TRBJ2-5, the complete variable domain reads EAGVTQSPTHLIKTRGQQATLRCSPISGHTSVYWYQQALGLGLQFLLWYDEGEERNRGNFPPRFSGRQFPNYSSELNVNALELEDSALYLCASRGKTLLEETQYFGPGTRLLVL.

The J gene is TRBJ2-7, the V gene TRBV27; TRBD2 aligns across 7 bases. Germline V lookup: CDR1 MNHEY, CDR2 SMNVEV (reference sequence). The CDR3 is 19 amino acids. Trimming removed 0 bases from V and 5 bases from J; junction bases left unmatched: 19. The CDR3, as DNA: TGTGCCAGCAGTTTATCGATCGGGGTAGCGGGCGCCCCCATCCACGAGCAGTACTTC. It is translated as CASSLSIGVAGAPIHEQYF.

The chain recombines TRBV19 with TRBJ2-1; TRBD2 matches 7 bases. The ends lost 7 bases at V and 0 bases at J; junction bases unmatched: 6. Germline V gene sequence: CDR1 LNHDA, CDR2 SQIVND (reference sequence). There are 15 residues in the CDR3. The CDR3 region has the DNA TGTGCCAGTAATAGCGGGCCGAGCTCCTACAATGAGCAGTTCTTC. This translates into CASNSGPSSYNEQFF.

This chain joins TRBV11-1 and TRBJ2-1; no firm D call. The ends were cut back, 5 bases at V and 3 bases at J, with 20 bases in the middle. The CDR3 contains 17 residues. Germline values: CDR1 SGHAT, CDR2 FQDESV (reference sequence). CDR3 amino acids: CASSRPPWAENYNEQFF. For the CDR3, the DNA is TGTGCCAGCAGCCGCCCGCCCTGGGCTGAGAACTACAATGAGCAGTTCTTC.

This chain's CDR3 is CASSYDRVEQYF. CDR3 nucleotides: TGCGCCAGCAGCTACGACCGTGTCGAGCAGTACTTC. This chain joins TRBV5-1 and TRBJ2-7; D is uncertain. V was shortened by 3 bases and J by 6 bases, with 10 bases between the two germline ends. The CDR3 runs 12 residues. Looked up from germline, CDR1 is SGHRS and CDR2 is YFSETQ.

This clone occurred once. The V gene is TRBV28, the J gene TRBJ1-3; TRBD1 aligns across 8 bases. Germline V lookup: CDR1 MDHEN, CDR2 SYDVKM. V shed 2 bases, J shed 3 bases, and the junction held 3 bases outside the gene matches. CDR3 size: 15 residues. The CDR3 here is CASSLGTGDGNTIYF. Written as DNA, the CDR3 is TGTGCCAGCAGTTTAGGGACAGGAGATGGAAACACCATATATTTT.

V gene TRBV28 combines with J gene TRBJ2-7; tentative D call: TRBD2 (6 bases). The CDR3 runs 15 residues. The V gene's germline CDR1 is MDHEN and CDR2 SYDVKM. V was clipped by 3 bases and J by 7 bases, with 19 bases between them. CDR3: CASSFPRGSLGEQYF. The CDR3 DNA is TGTGCCAGCAGTTTTCCCCGGGGGAGTCTGGGAGAGCAGTACTTC. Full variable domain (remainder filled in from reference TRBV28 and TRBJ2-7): DVKVTQSSRYLVKRTGEKVFLECVQDMDHENMFWYRQDPGLGLRLIYFSYDVKMKEKGDIPEGYSVSREKKERFSLILESASTNQTSMYLCASSFPRGSLGEQYFGPGTRLTVT.